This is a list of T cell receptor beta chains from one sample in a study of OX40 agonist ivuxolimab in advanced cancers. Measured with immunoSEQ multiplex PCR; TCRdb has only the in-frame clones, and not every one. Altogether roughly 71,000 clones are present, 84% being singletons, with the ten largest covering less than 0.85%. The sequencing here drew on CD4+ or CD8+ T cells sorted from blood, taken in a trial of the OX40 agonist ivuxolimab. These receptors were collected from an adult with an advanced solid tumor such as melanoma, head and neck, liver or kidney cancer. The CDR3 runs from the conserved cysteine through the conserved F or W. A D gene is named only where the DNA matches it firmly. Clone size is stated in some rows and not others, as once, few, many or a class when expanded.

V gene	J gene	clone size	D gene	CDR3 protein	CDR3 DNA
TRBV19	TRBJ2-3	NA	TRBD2	CASTTSGAKDTQYF	TGTGCCAGTACGACTAGCGGGGCCAAAGATACGCAGTATTTT
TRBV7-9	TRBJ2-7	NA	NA	CASNAGDSYEQYF	TGTGCCAGCAATGCCGGGGACTCCTACGAGCAGTACTTC
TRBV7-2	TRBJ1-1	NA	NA	CASSLAWGGGGTEAFF	TGTGCCAGCAGCTTAGCTTGGGGGGGAGGTGGCACTGAAGCTTTCTTT
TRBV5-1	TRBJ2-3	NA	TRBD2	CASSLPLGTSGRAGSTDTQYF	TGCGCCAGCAGCTTACCACTGGGGACTAGCGGGAGGGCTGGGAGCACAGATACGCAGTATTTT
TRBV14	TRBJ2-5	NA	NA	CASSQDNQETQYF	TGTGCCAGCAGCCAAGATAACCAAGAGACCCAGTACTTC
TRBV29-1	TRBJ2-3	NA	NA	CSAPVGGGSTDTQYF	TGCAGCGCCCCTGTCGGAGGAGGTTCCACAGATACGCAGTATTTT
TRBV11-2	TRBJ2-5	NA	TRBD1	CASSPVRDRVSETQYF	TGTGCCAGCAGCCCCGTCCGCGACAGGGTTAGTGAGACCCAGTACTTC
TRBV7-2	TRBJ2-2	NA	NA	CASSLVPNTGELFF	TGTGCCAGCAGCTTAGTACCGAACACCGGGGAGCTGTTTTTT
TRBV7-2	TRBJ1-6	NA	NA	CASSETGIFNSPLHF	TGTGCCAGCAGCGAAACAGGGATTTTTAATTCACCCCTCCACTTT
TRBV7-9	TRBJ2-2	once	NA	CASSGGTAGELFF	TGTGCCAGCAGCGGCGGGACAGCCGGGGAGCTGTTTTTT
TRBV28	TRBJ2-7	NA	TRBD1	CASSRQGSSYEQYF	TGTGCCAGCAGTCGACAGGGATCCTCCTACGAGCAGTACTTC
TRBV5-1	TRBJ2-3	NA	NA	CASSLSLAADTQYF	TGCGCCAGCAGCTTGTCACTAGCAGCAGATACGCAGTATTTT
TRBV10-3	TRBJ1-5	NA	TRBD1	CAISEGQGGQPQHF	TGTGCCATCAGTGAGGGACAGGGTGGTCAGCCCCAGCATTTT
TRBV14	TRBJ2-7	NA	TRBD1	CASSPTGTVTYEQYF	TGTGCCAGCAGCCCGACCGGGACAGTAACCTACGAGCAGTACTTC
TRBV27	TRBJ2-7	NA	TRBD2	CASSRTSGAKSSYEQYF	TGTGCCAGCAGTCGGACTAGCGGGGCGAAAAGCTCCTACGAGCAGTACTTC
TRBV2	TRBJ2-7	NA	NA	CASRRDINSYEQYF	TGTGCCAGCAGGAGGGACATCAATTCCTACGAGCAGTACTTC
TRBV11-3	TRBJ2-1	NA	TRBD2	CASSKSGGSNEQFF	TGTGCCAGCAGCAAATCGGGGGGGAGCAATGAGCAGTTCTTC
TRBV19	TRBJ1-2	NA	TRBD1	CASSAPGQGYGYTF	TGTGCCAGTAGTGCGCCGGGACAGGGCTATGGCTACACCTTC
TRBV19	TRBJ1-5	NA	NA	CASSFGHKNQPQHF	TGTGCCAGTAGTTTCGGACATAAAAATCAGCCCCAGCATTTT
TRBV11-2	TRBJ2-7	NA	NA	CASSQGQGEVYEQYF	TGTGCCAGCAGCCAAGGGCAGGGAGAAGTTTACGAGCAGTACTTC
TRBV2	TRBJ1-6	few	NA	CASRVGESPLHF	TGTGCCAGCAGGGTGGGGGAATCACCCCTCCACTTT
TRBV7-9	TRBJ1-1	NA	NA	CASSSYGNTEAFF	TGTGCCAGCAGCTCCTACGGGAACACTGAAGCTTTCTTT
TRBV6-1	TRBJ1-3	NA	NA	CASYGTPVGNTIYF	TGTGCCAGCTATGGGACGCCGGTCGGAAACACCATATATTTT
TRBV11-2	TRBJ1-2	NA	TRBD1	CASSPLDRGGGYTF	TGTGCCAGCAGCCCACTTGACAGGGGAGGTGGCTACACCTTC
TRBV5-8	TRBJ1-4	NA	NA	CASSLMGTQNEKLFF	TGTGCCAGCAGCCTCATGGGTACACAGAATGAAAAACTGTTTTTT
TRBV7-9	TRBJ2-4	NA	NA	CASSLGIAKNIQYF	TGTGCCAGCAGCTTAGGGATAGCCAAAAACATTCAGTACTTC
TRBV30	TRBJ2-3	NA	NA	CAWTLPPGDTQYF	TGTGCCTGGACCTTACCCCCCGGAGATACGCAGTATTTT
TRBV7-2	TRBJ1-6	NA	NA	CASKREGRDSPLHF	TGTGCCAGCAAAAGGGAAGGGAGGGATTCACCCCTCCACTTT
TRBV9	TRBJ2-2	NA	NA	CASSVGDRNTGELFF	TGTGCCAGCAGCGTAGGTGATCGGAACACCGGGGAGCTGTTTTTT
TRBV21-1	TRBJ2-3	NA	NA	CASSKVSGPSTDTQYF	TGTGCCAGCAGCAAAGTCAGCGGACCTAGCACAGATACGCAGTATTTT
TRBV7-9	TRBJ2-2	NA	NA	CASSPTGAGELFF	TGTGCCAGCAGCCCGACCGGAGCGGGGGAGCTGTTTTTT
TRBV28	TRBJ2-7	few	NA	CASSGVPYEQYF	TGTGCCAGCAGTGGCGTCCCCTACGAGCAGTACTTC
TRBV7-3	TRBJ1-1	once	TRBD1	CASSFQGDTEAFF	TGTGCCAGCAGCTTCCAGGGGGACACTGAAGCTTTCTTT
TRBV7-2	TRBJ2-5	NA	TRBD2	CASSLVGRGGVTQYF	TGTGCCAGCAGCTTAGTAGGCCGGGGAGGGGTGACCCAGTACTTC
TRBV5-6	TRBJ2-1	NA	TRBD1	CASCPGQGFNEQFF	TGTGCCAGCTGTCCGGGACAGGGTTTTAATGAGCAGTTCTTC
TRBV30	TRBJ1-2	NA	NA	CAWDLTTDLGYTF	TGTGCCTGGGACCTGACGACAGATCTTGGCTACACCTTC
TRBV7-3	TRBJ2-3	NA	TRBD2	CASSLSGMIQDTQYF	TGTGCCAGCAGCCTTAGCGGGATGATTCAAGATACGCAGTATTTT
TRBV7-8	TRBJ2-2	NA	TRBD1	CASSLEQGALAGELFF	TGTGCCAGCAGCTTAGAACAGGGGGCGTTGGCCGGGGAGCTGTTTTTT
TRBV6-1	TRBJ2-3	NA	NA	CASSGRTARGDTQYF	TGTGCCAGCAGTGGGAGGACAGCCCGAGGGGATACGCAGTATTTT
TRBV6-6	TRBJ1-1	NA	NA	CASSQLRANTEAFF	TGTGCCAGCAGCCAACTCAGGGCGAACACTGAAGCTTTCTTT
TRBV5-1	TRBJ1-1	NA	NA	CASSLQQMNTEAFF	TGCGCCAGCAGCTTGCAGCAAATGAACACTGAAGCTTTCTTT
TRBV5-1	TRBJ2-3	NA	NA	CASRSYTGTDTQYF	TGCGCCAGCAGATCATACACAGGGACAGATACGCAGTATTTT
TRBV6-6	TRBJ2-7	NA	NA	CASSPQQGQQYF	TGTGCCAGCAGCCCTCAGCAGGGGCAGCAGTACTTC
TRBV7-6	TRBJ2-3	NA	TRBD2	CASSSGLARATDTQYF	TGTGCCAGCAGCTCCGGACTAGCCAGAGCTACAGATACGCAGTATTTT
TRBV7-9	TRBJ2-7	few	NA	CASSSDRRSSYEQYF	TGTGCCAGCAGCTCCGACAGGAGGAGCTCCTACGAGCAGTACTTC
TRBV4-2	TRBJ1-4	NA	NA	CASSLGTGPSNEKLFF	TGTGCCAGCAGCCTCGGAACAGGGCCATCTAATGAAAAACTGTTTTTT
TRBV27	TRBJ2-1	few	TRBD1	CASTWTGGEQFF	TGTGCCAGCACCTGGACAGGGGGTGAGCAGTTCTTC
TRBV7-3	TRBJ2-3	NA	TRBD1	CASSSGQGGTDTQYF	TGTGCCAGCAGCTCAGGACAGGGGGGCACAGATACGCAGTATTTT
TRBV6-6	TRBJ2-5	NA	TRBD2	CASGGGYQETQYF	TGTGCCAGCGGGGGGGGTTACCAAGAGACCCAGTACTTC
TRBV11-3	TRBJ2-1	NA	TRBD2	CASSLGLAGYNEQFF	TGTGCCAGCAGCTTGGGACTAGCGGGTTACAATGAGCAGTTCTTC
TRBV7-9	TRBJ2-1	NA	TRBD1	CASSLWTGRYNEQFF	TGTGCCAGCAGCTTATGGACAGGGCGTTACAATGAGCAGTTCTTC
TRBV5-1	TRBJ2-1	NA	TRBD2	CASSFDSGAGNEQFF	TGCGCCAGCAGCTTCGATAGCGGGGCGGGTAATGAGCAGTTCTTC
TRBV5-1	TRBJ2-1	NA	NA	CASSFEYEQFF	TGCGCCAGCAGCTTCGAATACGAGCAGTTCTTC
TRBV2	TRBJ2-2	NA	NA	CASTRGETGELFF	TGTGCCAGCACCCGCGGCGAAACCGGGGAGCTGTTTTTT
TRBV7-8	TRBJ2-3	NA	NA	CASSLGPNGDTQYF	TGTGCCAGCAGCTTGGGTCCAAATGGGGATACGCAGTATTTT
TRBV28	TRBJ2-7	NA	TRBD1	CASSPARTGGSEQYF	TGTGCCAGCAGTCCCGCCCGGACAGGGGGCAGCGAGCAGTACTTC
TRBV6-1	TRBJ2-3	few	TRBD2	CASSARSSGDTQYF	TGTGCCAGCAGTGCACGATCTAGCGGAGATACGCAGTATTTT
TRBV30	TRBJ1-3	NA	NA	CAWSRTTSGNTIYF	TGTGCCTGGAGCAGGACAACCTCTGGAAACACCATATATTTT